The clone carrying this TCR beta chain showed up many times. As yet, its antigen is unknown. The sample comes from a study of T cells in Graves' hyperthyroidism and ophthalmopathy. Points from the study as a whole: Most expanded thyroid clonotypes above 0.001 recurred in blood.

CDR3 length: 15 amino acids. The germline V and J ends were trimmed by 6 bases and 0 bases, with 12 bases remaining between them. RNA transcripts yielded amplified TCR beta CDR3 regions. Using the HTBI primer set, a first-round RT-PCR was run on the TCR CDR3. TCRdb reprocessed the multiplex PCR reads with MiXCR, giving one entry per CDR3 protein. The repertoire holds about 49,000 distinct CDR3 sequences, 54% seen once, with approximately 30% in the top ten. Newly diagnosed hyperthyroidism, duration under 2 months, in patients aged 18 to 65. Specimen: peripheral blood or thyroid tissue (not recorded which). The clonotype originates from a man between 18 and 29 years old with Graves' hyperthyroidism. This chain joins TRBV12-3 or TRBV12-4 and TRBJ1-3; D gene uncertain. The DNA for the CDR3 is TGTGCCAGCAGGTGGTCCTCAAGCTCTGGAAACACCATATATTTT. Translation: CASRWSSSSGNTIYF.